This T cell receptor (beta chain) was sequenced for a study of shared clonotypes between healthy human individuals. Study-level findings and limits: Having only a few donors restricted how much genetic and exposure-history diversity was captured. Clonotypes not shared had lower generation probabilities than those common to all four donors.

Naive CD8 cells were CD45RO-negative, positively selected for CCR7, excluding terminally differentiated effector memory CD45RA+ cells. Each PCR replicate from the sorted subsets contained about 200 ng DNA, which is about 31,000 T cell genomes. TCRdb's copy holds only in-frame clones and misses some; the assay was immunoSEQ multiplex PCR. The table lists 800,000 to 950,000 clones, 96% of them singletons. A word on this clone: The antigen remains unidentified.

Source material: naive CD8+ T cells sorted from blood. The sequence was obtained from a man younger than 45 in good health.

The DNA of the CDR3 is TGCAGCGTTAACACAGGAAGCGAGCAGTACTTC. The encoded protein is CSVNTGSEQYF. The chain couples TRBV29-1 to TRBJ2-7; tentatively, D is TRBD1 (5 bases). Germline V lookup: CDR1 SQVTM, CDR2 ANQGSEA. V was shortened by 5 bases and J by 6 bases, with 11 bases between the two germline ends. The CDR3 consists of 11 residues.